The T cell receptor beta chain under discussion was sequenced for a study of Ad26.COV2.S vaccination and SARS-CoV-2 variants. In regard to this clone: The antigen remains undetermined.

Notes on the study in general: Vaccine recipients showed a spike-specific TCR breadth that was higher than in placebo recipients.

The CDR3 runs to 13 residues. Trimming removed 0 bases at V and 4 bases at J, with 8 bases between. Germline V CDR1 and CDR2: SGHDT, YYEEEE. The table came from immunoSEQ multiplex PCR; TCRdb's copy has only in-frame clones and leaves some out. The data show hundreds of thousands of clones, over 75% seen once. The treatment: some 20 received Ad26.COV2.S at low or high dose, single or two shots; about 5 received placebo; per-sample allocation not given. The samples were gathered on day 63 after the first injection of vaccine or placebo. The donor was a Boston adult aged 18-55 years. The rearrangement uses TRBV5-6 and TRBJ2-7; D gene unclear. Material: peripheral blood, obtained in a trial of Ad26.COV2.S vaccine versus placebo. This clonotype originated in a person between 18 and 65 years old who received the Ad26.COV2.S COVID-19 vaccine or a placebo. The CDR3 sequence: CASSLVTLYEQYF. Written as DNA, the CDR3 is TGTGCCAGCAGCTTGGTGACTTTATACGAGCAGTACTTC.